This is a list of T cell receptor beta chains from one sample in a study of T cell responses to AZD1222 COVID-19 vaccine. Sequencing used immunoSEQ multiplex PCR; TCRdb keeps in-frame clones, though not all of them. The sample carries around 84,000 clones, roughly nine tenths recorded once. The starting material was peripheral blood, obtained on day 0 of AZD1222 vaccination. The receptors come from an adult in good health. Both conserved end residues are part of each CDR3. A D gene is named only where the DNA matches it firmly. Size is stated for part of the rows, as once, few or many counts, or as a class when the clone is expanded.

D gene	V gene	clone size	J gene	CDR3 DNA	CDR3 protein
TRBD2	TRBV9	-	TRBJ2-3	TGTGCCAGCAGCGTAGAAGGGGGACTAGTTTTTAATACGCAGTATTTT	CASSVEGGLVFNTQYF
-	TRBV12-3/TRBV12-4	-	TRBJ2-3	TGTGCCAGCACCGGGCGGACAGATACGCAGTATTTT	CASTGRTDTQYF
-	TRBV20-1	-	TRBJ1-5	TGCAGTGCTAGTACCTCCGGGACGGTCAATCAGCCCCAGCATTTT	CSASTSGTVNQPQHF
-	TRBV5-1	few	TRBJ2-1	TGCGCCAGCAGTTTCGGACAGAACAATGAGCAGTTCTTC	CASSFGQNNEQFF
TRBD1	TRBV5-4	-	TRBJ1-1	TGTGCCAGCAGCGGTGGTCAGGGGGGGAACACTGAAGCTTTCTTT	CASSGGQGGNTEAFF
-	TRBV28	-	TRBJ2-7	TGTGCCAGCAGTTTAGGCCCCGTGATATCCGAGCAGTACTTC	CASSLGPVISEQYF
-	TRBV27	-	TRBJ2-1	TGTGCCAGCAGTTTATCCTTGGTCGGGAGAAATGAGCAGTTCTTC	CASSLSLVGRNEQFF
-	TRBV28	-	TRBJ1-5	TGTGCCAGCAGTATAACCGTACAGGGCAAGCCCCAGCATTTT	CASSITVQGKPQHF
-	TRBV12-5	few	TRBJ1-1	TGTGCTAGTGGTTTGGTAAGGGGAACTGAAGCTTTCTTT	CASGLVRGTEAFF
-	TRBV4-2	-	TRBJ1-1	TGTGCCAGCAGCCAAGCCAAGGGGATGAACACTGAAGCTTTCTTT	CASSQAKGMNTEAFF
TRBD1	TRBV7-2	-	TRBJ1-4	TGTGCCAGCAGCTTTAGCGGACAGGAGAAAAAACTGTTTTTT	CASSFSGQEKKLFF
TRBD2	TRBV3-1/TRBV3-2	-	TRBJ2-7	TGTGCCAGCAGCCAAGATTGGGGACTAGCGGGGGATCCCTACGAGCAGTACTTC	CASSQDWGLAGDPYEQYF
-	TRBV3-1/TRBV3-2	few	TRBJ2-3	TGTGCCAGCAGCCAAGCAGCATCCACAGATACGCAGTATTTT	CASSQAASTDTQYF
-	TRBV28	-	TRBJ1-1	TGTGCCAGCAGTTTAGGGGGGGTCAACACTGAAGCTTTCTTT	CASSLGGVNTEAFF
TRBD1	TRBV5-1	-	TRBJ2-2	TGCGCCAGCAGCTCGACAGGGCACGGGGAGCTGTTTTTT	CASSSTGHGELFF
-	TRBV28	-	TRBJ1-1	TGTGCCAGCAGTGGACGCCGGGACACTGAAGCTTTCTTT	CASSGRRDTEAFF
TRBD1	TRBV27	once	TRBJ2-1	TGTGCCAGCACGGAAGGGGGCCCCTACAATGAGCAGTTCTTC	CASTEGGPYNEQFF
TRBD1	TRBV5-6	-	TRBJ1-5	TGTGCCAGCAGCGCCGGGACAGGGGGCTTAGCCCAGCATTTT	CASSAGTGGLAQHF
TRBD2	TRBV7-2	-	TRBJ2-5	TGTGCCAGCGCCACAACCCGGGAGGGCGGGGAGACCCAGTACTTC	CASATTREGGETQYF
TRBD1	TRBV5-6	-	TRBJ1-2	TGTGCCAGCAGCTTGGGGGACAGGGATACCGCTAACTATGGCTACACCTTC	CASSLGDRDTANYGYTF
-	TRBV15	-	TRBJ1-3	TGTGCCACCAGCTTAGGACAGAGCTCTGGAAACACCATATATTTT	CATSLGQSSGNTIYF
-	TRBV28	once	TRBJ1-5	TGTGCCAGCAGTGATACAGGCGGCAATCAGCCCCAGCATTTT	CASSDTGGNQPQHF
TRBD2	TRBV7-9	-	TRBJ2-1	TGTGCCAGCAGCTCCCACGCTAGCGGGAGTCGGGATGAGCAGTTCTTC	CASSSHASGSRDEQFF
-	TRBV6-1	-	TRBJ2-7	TGTGCCAGCAGTGAGGGACTCTCCCTCATTTACGAGCAGTACTTC	CASSEGLSLIYEQYF
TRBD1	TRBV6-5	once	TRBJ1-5	TGTGCCAGCAGAAGGACAGGGGATAGCAATCAGCCCCAGCATTTT	CASRRTGDSNQPQHF
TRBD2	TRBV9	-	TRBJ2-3	TGTGCCAGCAGCGGGGGAGGGGCCGACACAGATACGCAGTATTTT	CASSGGGADTDTQYF
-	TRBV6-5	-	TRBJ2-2	TGTGCCAGCAGTTCCCCCCCCGGGGCCGGGGAGCTGTTTTTT	CASSSPPGAGELFF
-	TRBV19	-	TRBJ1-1	TGTGCCAGTAAGGAACAGGGTGGAGCGAACACTGAAGCTTTCTTT	CASKEQGGANTEAFF
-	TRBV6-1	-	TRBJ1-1	TGTGCCAGCAGTGAAGCGCGGGTGACTGAAGCTTTCTTT	CASSEARVTEAFF
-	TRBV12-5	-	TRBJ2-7	TGTGCTAGTGGTTTGGGGGGGCTTTACGAGCAGTACTTC	CASGLGGLYEQYF
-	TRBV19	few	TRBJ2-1	TGTGCCAGTAGTTCCCAGAATGAGAATGAGCAGTTCTTC	CASSSQNENEQFF
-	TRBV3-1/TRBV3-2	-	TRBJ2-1	TGTGCCAGCACCGACAGGAGCTCCTACAATGAGCAGTTCTTC	CASTDRSSYNEQFF
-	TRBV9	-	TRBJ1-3	TGTGCCAGCAGCTCACCCCGGGACGCCTACTCTGGAAACACCATATATTTT	CASSSPRDAYSGNTIYF
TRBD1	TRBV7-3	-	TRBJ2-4	TGTGCCAGCAGCATGCCGGGACAGGGGGACATTCAGTACTTC	CASSMPGQGDIQYF
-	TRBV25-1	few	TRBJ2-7	TGTGCCAGCAGTTCGACGGGTCAAAGCTCCTACGAGCAGTACTTC	CASSSTGQSSYEQYF
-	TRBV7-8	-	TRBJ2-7	TGTGCCAGCAGCTTAGAGCTAGCGTCCGGGTACGAGCAGTACTTC	CASSLELASGYEQYF
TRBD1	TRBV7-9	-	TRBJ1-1	TGTGCCAGCAGCTCATACGGACAGGGGGCGCGAACTGAAGCTTTCTTT	CASSSYGQGARTEAFF
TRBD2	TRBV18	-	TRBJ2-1	TGTGCCAGCTCACCAAGAGGCGGGAGCTACAATGAGCAGTTCTTC	CASSPRGGSYNEQFF
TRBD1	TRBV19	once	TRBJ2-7	TGTGCCAGTAGTAGACAGGGTGTCTACGAGCAGTACTTC	CASSRQGVYEQYF
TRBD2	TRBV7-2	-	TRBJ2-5	TGTGCCAGCAGCTTTCTAGCGGGAGGGCAAGAGACCCAGTACTTC	CASSFLAGGQETQYF
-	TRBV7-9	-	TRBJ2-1	TGTGCCAGCAGCTCACAGGGAGATAAGAGATCCTACAATGAGCAGTTCTTC	CASSSQGDKRSYNEQFF
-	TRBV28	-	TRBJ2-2	TGTGCCAGCAGTTTGGGAAGGGAGCTGTTTTTT	CASSLGRELFF
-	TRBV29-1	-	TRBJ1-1	TGCAGCGCCGTGTTCACTGAAGCTTTCTTT	CSAVFTEAFF
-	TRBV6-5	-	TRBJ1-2	TGTGCCAGCAGTTACCTCGGGACCGGCAACTATGGCTACACCTTC	CASSYLGTGNYGYTF
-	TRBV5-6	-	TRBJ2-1	TGTGCCAGCAGCGCGGGACGTCAAGGGTCCTACAATGAGCAGTTCTTC	CASSAGRQGSYNEQFF
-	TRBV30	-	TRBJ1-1	TGTGCCTGGAGTTCAGACATGAACACTGAAGCTTTCTTT	CAWSSDMNTEAFF
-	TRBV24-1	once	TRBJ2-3	TGTGCCACTGGGGGTGGCAGATACACAGATACGCAGTATTTT	CATGGGRYTDTQYF
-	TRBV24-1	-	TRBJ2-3	TGTGCCACCAGTGATAGACCACAGGATACGCAGTATTTT	CATSDRPQDTQYF
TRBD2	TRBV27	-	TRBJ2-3	TGTGCCAGCAGTTTATCGCCGCGGGAGGGGACAGATACGCAGTATTTT	CASSLSPREGTDTQYF
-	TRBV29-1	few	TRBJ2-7	TGCAGCGACACTCGGAGGGACGGGGAGCAGTACTTC	CSDTRRDGEQYF
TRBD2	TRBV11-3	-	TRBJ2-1	TGTGCCAGCAGCTTAGGTTACGGCGGGGGAAACAATGAGCAGTTCTTC	CASSLGYGGGNNEQFF
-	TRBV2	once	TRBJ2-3	TGTGCCAGCAGTTACGACACAGATACGCAGTATTTT	CASSYDTDTQYF